The TCR beta chain described here comes from a study of breast tumors, draining lymph nodes, adjacent tissues. Findings of the study overall: Luminal-like breast cancer showed significantly higher tumor–nontumor repertoire similarity than basal-like.

Deletions cut 7 bases from V and 11 bases from J, with 22 bases between. CDR1 is SGHAT, CDR2 FQDESV, per germline (reference sequence). The CDR3 has 14 residues. Samples came from axillary lymph nodes draining the breast cancer. TCRdb fed the multiplex PCR reads into MiXCR, producing one record per CDR3 protein. The sample consists of hundreds of thousands of distinct CDR3 sequences, less than 40% of them appearing once. Comment on this clonotype: As yet, its antigen is unknown.

The TCR originated in a female donor with breast cancer. Some clones in this sample may be carry-over from other donors' samples. The rearrangement links TRBV11-1 to TRBJ2-3; a possible D gene is TRBD1 (6 bases). Sequenced input: axillary lymph node tissue. CDR3 in amino acids: CASTPTGTYNEQYF. The CDR3 DNA is TGTGCCAGCACGCCGACAGGAACTTACAATGAGCAGTATTTT.